This entry lists 4 T cell receptor beta chains sequenced from one sample in a study of Ad26.COV2.S vaccination and SARS-CoV-2 variants. The treatment here: around 19 received Ad26.COV2.S at low or high dose, single or two shots; 5 received placebo; per-sample allocation not given. After the first vaccine or placebo injection, samples were drawn on day 63. Assay: immunoSEQ multiplex PCR; the TCRdb copy retains only in-frame clones and omits some. Of 300,000 to 400,000 clones in the sample, roughly 90% were seen once. The sample was peripheral blood, taken in a trial of Ad26.COV2.S vaccine versus placebo. These receptors were collected from a person between 18 and 65 years old who received the Ad26.COV2.S COVID-19 vaccine or a placebo.

The gene calls are TRBV19 and TRBJ2-2; no clear D gene. CDR1 is LNHDA and CDR2 is SQIVND in the germline V gene (reference sequence). The CDR3 has 11 residues. V was trimmed by 3 bases and J by 8 bases, leaving 4 bases between them. The CDR3 DNA reads TGTGCCAGTAGTATCATAGGGGAGCTGTTTTTT. This encodes CASSIIGELFF.

This clone was counted between two and nine times. The chain is built from TRBV27 and TRBJ2-3, with D possibly being TRBD1 or TRBD2 (5 bases each). The CDR3 is 14 amino acids. The germline CDR1 and CDR2 sequences are MNHEY and SMNVEV (reference sequence). V gave up 3 bases and J gave up 0 bases, with 7 bases separating them. CDR3 nucleotides: TGTGCCAGCAGTTTCCGGGACAGCACAGATACGCAGTATTTT. It encodes CASSFRDSTDTQYF.

The V and J genes are TRBV30 and TRBJ1-6; weak D call: TRBD1 (5 bases). Germline V CDR1 and CDR2: GTSNPN, SVGIG (reference sequence). The CDR3 has 20 residues. The V and J ends lost 0 bases and 5 bases respectively, with 26 bases between them. The CDR3 coding sequence is TGTGCCTGGAGTGTAACCCCCCCCCGCTCTATATCGGGGGATAATTCACCCCTCCACTTT. This codes for CAWSVTPPRSISGDNSPLHF.

The chain's CDR3 is CASRSWRAGYEQYV. In DNA, the CDR3 is TGTGCCAGCCGGTCGTGGAGGGCGGGATACGAGCAGTACGTC. V usage is TRBV27 and J usage is TRBJ2-7; D possibly corresponds to TRBD2 (6 bases). The CDR3 spans 14 residues. Germline V CDR1 and CDR2: MNHEY, SMNVEV (reference sequence). V dropped 8 bases and J dropped 4 bases, with 18 bases sitting between them.